This TCR beta chain was profiled in a study of CD8 T cells in Susac syndrome. RNA was extracted with the RNeasy kit, and a quantity of 0.5 to 1 ug was reverse transcribed using random hexamers. Each CDR3 protein is one row after TCRdb ran MiXCR on the immunoSEQ multiplex PCR reads. The sample yields around 170,000 distinct CDR3 sequences, approximately 94% seen once. This CDR3 spans 17 amino acids. Per the germline V gene, CDR1 is SGHTA and CDR2 is FQGNSA. Trimming took 1 base from V and 2 from J, leaving 15 bases between them. This clonotype was seen only once. The clonotype comes from a human donor with Susac syndrome. The material sequenced was CD4+ T cells from PBMCs. V and J are TRBV7-2 and TRBJ2-1; D possibly uses TRBD1 or TRBD2 (5 bases each). CDR3 residues: CASSLVSGTPPYNEQFF. CDR3 in DNA: TGTGCCAGCAGCTTAGTCAGTGGGACCCCACCCTACAATGAGCAGTTCTTC.